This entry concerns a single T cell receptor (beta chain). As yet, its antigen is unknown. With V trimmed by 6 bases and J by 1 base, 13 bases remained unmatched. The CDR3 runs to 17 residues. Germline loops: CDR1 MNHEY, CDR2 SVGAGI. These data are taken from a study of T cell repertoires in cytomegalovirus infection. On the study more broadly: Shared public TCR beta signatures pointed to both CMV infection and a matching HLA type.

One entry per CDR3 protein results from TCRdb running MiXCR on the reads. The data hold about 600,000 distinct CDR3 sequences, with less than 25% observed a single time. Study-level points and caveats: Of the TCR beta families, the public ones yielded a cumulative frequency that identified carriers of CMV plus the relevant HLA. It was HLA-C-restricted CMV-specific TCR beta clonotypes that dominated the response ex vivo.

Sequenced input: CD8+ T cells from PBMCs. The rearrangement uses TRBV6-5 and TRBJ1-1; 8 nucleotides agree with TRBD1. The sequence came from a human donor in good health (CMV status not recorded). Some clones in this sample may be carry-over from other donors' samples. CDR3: CASSRSQSGQGNTEAFF. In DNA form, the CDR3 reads TGTGCCAGCAGCCGCAGCCAAAGTGGACAGGGGAACACTGAAGCTTTCTTT.